A selection of T cell receptor beta chains follows, all from one sample in a study of shared clonotypes between healthy human individuals. The assay was immunoSEQ multiplex PCR, and TCRdb's table has in-frame clones only and misses some. The data hold millions of clones, with around 96% observed a single time. The source material was naive CD8+ T cells sorted from blood. The source of these receptors is a man aged 18 to 29 in good health. Each CDR3 is given with its conserved first and last residue. A D gene is named only where the DNA matches it firmly. Only part of the rows carry a size: once, few, many, or a class if the clone is expanded.

. 15 . TRBJ2-1 TRBV6-1 CASVEWANPYNEQFF TGTGCCAGCGTCGAATGGGCTAACCCCTACAATGAGCAGTTCTTC
TRBD2 14 . TRBJ2-5 TRBV9 CASSVLAGAETQYF TGTGCCAGCAGCGTTCTAGCGGGAGCAGAGACCCAGTACTTC
. 15 . TRBJ2-3 TRBV29-1 CSALGQGTYDDTQYF TGCAGCGCCCTCGGGCAGGGGACTTACGACGATACGCAGTATTTT
TRBD2 15 . TRBJ2-1 TRBV7-2 CASSYPGLAFNEQFF TGTGCCAGCAGCTACCCGGGACTAGCGTTCAATGAGCAGTTCTTC
. 18 . TRBJ2-7 TRBV4-3 CASSQGTAGDDSSYEQYF TGCGCCAGCAGCCAAGGAACCGCAGGGGACGACAGCTCCTACGAGCAGTACTTC
. 14 . TRBJ1-4 TRBV7-9 CASRPTGVNEKLFF TGTGCCAGCAGACCGACAGGAGTTAATGAAAAACTGTTTTTT
. 14 . TRBJ2-7 TRBV25-1 CASSELGVSYEQYF TGTGCCAGCAGTGAATTGGGGGTTTCCTACGAGCAGTACTTC
. 14 . TRBJ2-7 TRBV28 CASSLSGSSYEQYF TGTGCCAGCAGTTTATCTGGCAGCTCCTACGAGCAGTACTTC
. 11 . TRBJ1-3 TRBV29-1 CSGVSGNTIYF TGCAGCGGGGTATCTGGAAACACCATATATTTT
TRBD1 16 few TRBJ1-4 TRBV6-5 CASSYSMRQGLEKLFF TGTGCCAGCAGTTACTCGATGAGACAGGGACTTGAAAAACTGTTTTTT
TRBD1 13 . TRBJ1-4 TRBV9 CASSAGTGGKLFF TGTGCCAGCAGCGCGGGGACAGGTGGGAAACTGTTTTTT
TRBD2 14 . TRBJ2-3 TRBV18 CASSRTSGGDTQYF TGTGCCAGCTCTAGGACTAGCGGCGGAGATACGCAGTATTTT
TRBD1 13 . TRBJ1-1 TRBV28 CASRTTGYTEAFF TGTGCCAGCAGAACGACAGGGTACACTGAAGCTTTCTTT
TRBD1 12 . TRBJ2-1 TRBV30 CAWSPTGYEQFF TGTGCCTGGAGTCCGACAGGGTACGAGCAGTTCTTC
. 15 few TRBJ1-3 TRBV29-1 CSVTTGGSSGNTIYF TGCAGCGTTACGACAGGAGGTTCCTCTGGAAACACCATATATTTT
TRBD1 14 . TRBJ1-1 TRBV11-2 CASSPGQGAPEAFF TGTGCCAGCAGCCCGGGACAGGGGGCCCCTGAAGCTTTCTTT
TRBD1 14 . TRBJ2-7 TRBV9 CASSLRDRAYEQYF TGTGCCAGCAGCCTTCGGGACAGGGCCTACGAGCAGTACTTC
. 14 . TRBJ2-1 TRBV13 CASSVDPPRNEQFF TGTGCCAGCAGCGTGGACCCCCCGAGGAATGAGCAGTTCTTC
. 13 . TRBJ2-7 TRBV5-4 CASSLGGVSEQYF TGTGCCAGCAGCTTGGGTGGGGTGAGCGAGCAGTACTTC
. 15 . TRBJ2-7 TRBV4-3 CASSQGGQGHYEQYF TGCGCCAGCAGCCAAGGAGGCCAGGGCCACTACGAGCAGTACTTC
TRBD2 14 once TRBJ2-1 TRBV6-5 CASSLWTSKDEQFF TGTGCCAGCAGTCTCTGGACTAGTAAGGATGAGCAGTTCTTC
TRBD2 13 . TRBJ2-7 TRBV27 CASSILAGYEQYF TGTGCCAGCAGTATACTAGCGGGATACGAGCAGTACTTC
. 15 . TRBJ2-7 TRBV4-1 CASSQSQGLSYEQYF TGCGCCAGCAGCCAATCTCAGGGACTCTCCTACGAGCAGTACTTC
. 14 . TRBJ2-7 TRBV27 CASSLGASSYEQYF TGTGCCAGCAGTTTAGGCGCCTCCTCCTACGAGCAGTACTTC
. 13 . TRBJ2-1 TRBV11-2 CASSTVSYNEQFF TGTGCCAGCAGCACGGTTTCCTACAATGAGCAGTTCTTC
. 15 . TRBJ1-4 TRBV15 CATSREWRGGEKLFF TGTGCCACCAGCAGAGAGTGGAGAGGAGGTGAAAAACTGTTTTTT
. 11 . TRBJ1-1 TRBV5-4 CASSSELEAFF TGTGCCAGCAGCTCAGAACTGGAAGCTTTCTTT
. 14 . TRBJ2-5 TRBV27 CASSTSPPAGTQYF TGTGCCAGCAGTACTTCTCCACCGGCGGGGACCCAGTACTTC
. 11 . TRBJ1-4 TRBV7-9 CASTSNEKLFF TGTGCCAGCACCAGTAATGAAAAACTGTTTTTT
. 17 . TRBJ1-2 TRBV28 CASSSVREEGVNYGYTF TGTGCCAGCAGTTCGGTCCGGGAGGAGGGAGTGAACTATGGCTACACCTTC
. 13 . TRBJ1-1 TRBV30 CAWSANPTFEAFF TGTGCCTGGAGTGCAAATCCGACTTTTGAAGCTTTCTTT
. 15 . TRBJ2-2 TRBV5-6 CASSLVWTEAGELFF TGTGCCAGCAGCTTGGTGTGGACAGAGGCCGGGGAGCTGTTTTTT
. 16 . TRBJ1-5 TRBV6-1 CASSDLWTEPNQPQHF TGTGCCAGCAGTGACCTTTGGACAGAGCCCAATCAGCCCCAGCATTTT
. 14 . TRBJ2-1 TRBV10-2 CASRNGGSYNEQFF TGCGCCAGCAGGAACGGGGGTTCCTACAATGAGCAGTTCTTC
. 17 . TRBJ1-6 TRBV27 CASSLLGGGDYNSPLHF TGTGCCAGCAGTCTTTTGGGCGGGGGGGATTATAATTCACCCCTCCACTTT
TRBD1 15 . TRBJ2-7 TRBV13 CASSLWGRGMGEQYF TGTGCCAGCAGCTTATGGGGCAGGGGGATGGGCGAGCAGTACTTC
. 14 . TRBJ2-7 TRBV5-1 CASSLESGGYEQYF TGCGCCAGCAGCTTGGAATCGGGCGGCTACGAGCAGTACTTC
TRBD2 11 . TRBJ2-7 TRBV7-9 CASRGSGSPLF TGTGCCAGTAGAGGTAGCGGGAGTCCTCTATTC
TRBD1 17 . TRBJ1-4 TRBV7-9 CASSHDREGLWDEKLFF TGTGCCAGCAGCCACGACAGGGAAGGACTGTGGGATGAAAAACTGTTTTTT
. 16 . TRBJ1-5 TRBV28 CASSLLQTDSNQPQHF TGTGCCAGCAGTTTATTACAGACAGATAGCAATCAGCCCCAGCATTTT
TRBD2 15 . TRBJ2-3 TRBV28 CASSLSGRSTDTQYF TGTGCCAGCAGTTTAAGCGGGAGGTCCACAGATACGCAGTATTTT
. 14 few TRBJ1-2 TRBV9 CASSFGVGDYGYTF TGTGCCAGCAGCTTTGGGGTTGGGGACTATGGCTACACCTTC
. 13 . TRBJ1-5 TRBV30 CAWRTTRGQPQHF TGTGCCTGGAGGACAACCAGGGGCCAGCCCCAGCATTTT
. 15 . TRBJ2-3 TRBV5-1 CASSLGPIFPDTQYF TGCGCCAGCAGCTTGGGGCCCATCTTCCCAGATACGCAGTATTTT
TRBD2 15 . TRBJ2-1 TRBV5-1 CASRGASGVNNEQFF TGCGCCAGCCGGGGGGCTAGCGGGGTTAACAATGAGCAGTTCTTC
TRBD1 19 . TRBJ1-2 TRBV5-6 CASSSWWRDRELSSYGYTF TGTGCCAGCAGCTCTTGGTGGAGGGACAGGGAGCTCTCGAGCTATGGCTACACCTTC
. 14 . TRBJ2-7 TRBV5-1 CASSLGRSSYEQYF TGCGCCAGCAGCTTGGGACGGAGCTCCTACGAGCAGTACTTC
. 16 once TRBJ1-2 TRBV5-1 CASSPNFRSSTDGYTF TGCGCCAGCAGCCCGAACTTTCGCTCATCGACCGATGGCTACACCTTC
. 13 . TRBJ1-1 TRBV2 CARYEGDGTEAFF TGTGCCAGGTACGAGGGAGACGGCACTGAAGCTTTCTTT
. 17 . TRBJ2-2 TRBV5-1 CASSPPGEGSYTGELFF TGCGCCAGCAGCCCCCCAGGGGAGGGCTCATACACCGGGGAGCTGTTTTTT
. 16 . TRBJ1-2 TRBV7-9 CASSLSTGEANYGYTF TGTGCCAGCAGCTTAAGCACGGGAGAGGCTAACTATGGCTACACCTTC
. 12 . TRBJ1-2 TRBV6-5 CASSPEQGGYTF TGTGCCAGCAGCCCCGAGCAGGGAGGCTACACCTTC
. 17 . TRBJ2-3 TRBV5-4 CASSFYVSGIAPDTQYF TGTGCCAGCAGCTTTTACGTTTCAGGGATAGCGCCAGATACGCAGTATTTT
TRBD1 15 . TRBJ2-5 TRBV5-6 CASSMDREYQETQYF TGTGCCAGCAGCATGGACAGGGAGTACCAAGAGACCCAGTACTTC
. 14 . TRBJ2-7 TRBV7-6 CASSLEAVDYEQYF TGTGCCAGCAGCTTAGAAGCGGTAGACTACGAGCAGTACTTC
. 16 . TRBJ1-2 TRBV18 CASSSTPGRTPGGYTF TGTGCCAGCTCATCGACACCGGGACGGACTCCGGGTGGCTACACCTTC
. 11 . TRBJ1-1 TRBV7-9 CASSPTDEAFF TGTGCCAGCAGCCCGACCGATGAAGCTTTCTTT
TRBD1 14 once TRBJ2-7 TRBV5-6 CASSLEGTGDEQYF TGTGCCAGCAGCTTGGAGGGGACAGGAGACGAGCAGTACTTC
. 14 . TRBJ1-1 TRBV4-1 CASSPVGGGTEAFF TGCGCCAGCAGCCCGGTCGGGGGAGGCACTGAAGCTTTCTTT
TRBD1 14 . TRBJ1-5 TRBV4-1 CASSQVTGGNPQHF TGCGCCAGCAGCCAAGTAACAGGGGGGAATCCCCAGCATTTT